Shown below are 26 T cell receptor beta chains from a single sample sequenced in a study of blood T cell repertoires in COVID-19. Assay: immunoSEQ multiplex PCR; the TCRdb copy retains only in-frame clones and omits some. Among around 390,000 clones, roughly 89% were seen once, and the ten largest hold 10%. What was sequenced was PBMCs or T cells enriched from blood (not recorded which). All receptors come from a woman aged 50 to 65 who had recovered from COVID-19.

This chain joins TRBV7-2 and TRBJ1-6, with D possibly matching TRBD1 (6 bases). The CDR3 extends over 13 amino acids. The germline gives CDR1 SGHTA, CDR2 FQGNSA. V gave up 1 base and J gave up 11 bases, with 9 bases separating them. The CDR3 nucleotides read TGTGCCAGCAGCTTAGACAGGGTGACACCCCTCCACTTT. It yields the protein CASSLDRVTPLHF.

The rearrangement uses TRBV5-6 and TRBJ2-5; tentatively, D is TRBD1 (5 bases). Germline CDR1 reads SGHDT; CDR2 reads YYEEEE. The CDR3 length is 14 residues. Trimming removed 4 bases at V and 2 bases at J, with 12 bases between. The CDR3: CASSLRGYQETQYF. The CDR3 nucleotides are TGTGCCAGCAGCCTTAGGGGTTATCAAGAGACCCAGTACTTC.

This clone has a handful of counts. This chain connects TRBV4-3 to TRBJ2-5; TRBD1 aligns across 7 bases. Trimming at V came to 0 bases and at J to 3 bases, leaving 4 bases not matched to a gene. CDR1 is LGHNA, CDR2 YSLEER, per germline. The CDR3 length is 15 residues. The chain's CDR3 is CASSQDLDREETQYF. The CDR3 DNA is TGCGCCAGCAGCCAAGATCTCGACAGGGAAGAGACCCAGTACTTC.

This clone has just a few counts. This CDR3 reads CASSQGVITEAFF. The CDR3 nucleotides read TGTGCCAGCAGCCAGGGGGTGATCACTGAAGCTTTCTTT. The gene calls are TRBV7-9 and TRBJ1-1; TRBD1 matches 7 bases. CDR1 and CDR2 (germline): SEHNR, FQNEAQ (reference sequence). The CDR3 runs 13 residues. The V segment lost 5 bases and the J segment 4 bases; nucleotides outside the gene matches: 4.

The chain employs TRBV19 and TRBJ2-7; 7 bases agree with TRBD2. Trimming removed 1 base from V and 3 bases from J; junction bases left unmatched: 3. The CDR3 contains 14 residues. Germline V lookup: CDR1 LNHDA, CDR2 SQIVND (reference sequence). CDR3 residues: CASSIGEGRYEQYF. The CDR3 DNA reads TGTGCCAGTAGTATAGGGGAGGGCCGCTACGAGCAGTACTTC.

The rearrangement joins TRBV7-9 to TRBJ1-1, with 8 positions matching TRBD1. Germline values: CDR1 SEHNR, CDR2 FQNEAQ (reference sequence). The CDR3 loop spans 13 amino acids. V lost 5 bases and J lost 4; bases outside the gene matches: 3. CDR3 region: CASSNRGFTEAFF. CDR3 bases: TGTGCCAGCAGCAACAGGGGGTTCACTGAAGCTTTCTTT. The full variable domain, in which reference TRBV7-9 and TRBJ1-1 provide the parts outside the CDR3, is DTGVSQNPRHKITKRGQNVTFRCDPISEHNRLYWYRQTLGQGPEFLTYFQNEAQLEKSRLLSDRFSAERPKGSFSTLEIQRTEQGDSAMYLCASSNRGFTEAFFGQGTRLTVV.

For the CDR3, the DNA is TGTGCCAGTAGGCCGGGACAGGGATGGTACTATGGCTACACCTTC. Translating gives CASRPGQGWYYGYTF. This chain uses TRBV19 with TRBJ1-2, with 9 bases lining up with TRBD1. With 6 bases clipped from V and 3 bases from J, the junction kept 8 bases outside the gene matches. Germline V CDR1 and CDR2: LNHDA, SQIVND (reference sequence). The CDR3 consists of 15 residues.

The CDR3 spells CSASPTLGLSNQPQHF. The CDR3 DNA reads TGCAGTGCTAGTCCAACACTCGGACTTAGCAATCAGCCCCAGCATTTT. This sequence joins TRBV20-1 and TRBJ1-5; no definite D call. The CDR3 contains 16 residues. Germline CDR1 reads DFQATT; CDR2 reads SNEGSKA (reference sequence). The ends were cut back, 3 bases at V and 0 bases at J, with 15 bases in the middle.

The rearrangement uses TRBV5-5 and TRBJ2-5, with TRBD2 matching over 12 bases. Germline V gene sequence: CDR1 SGHKS, CDR2 YYEKEE (reference sequence). The CDR3 contains 16 residues. V dropped 3 bases and J dropped 4; count of bases not matched to a gene: 7. The CDR3 DNA is TGTGCCAGCAGCTCTATTCTGGGACTAGCGGGAGAGACCCAGTACTTC. This codes for CASSSILGLAGETQYF.

The chain links TRBV4-1 to TRBJ2-1, with 7 bases aligning to TRBD1. The CDR3 loop spans 14 amino acids. Trimming cost V 5 bases and J 5 bases; bases outside gene matches: 6. Per the germline V gene, CDR1 is MGHRA and CDR2 is YSYEKL. In DNA, the CDR3 is TGCGCCAGCAGCGGGACAGTAGTCCACAATGAGCAGTTCTTC. Protein product: CASSGTVVHNEQFF.

The chain has TRBV6-4 and TRBJ2-5, with 11 nucleotides matching TRBD2. Germline CDR1 reads MRHNA; CDR2 reads SNTAGT. Trimming removed 2 bases from V and 2 bases from J; junction bases left unmatched: 7. The CDR3 contains 17 residues. CDR3 sequence reads: CASSDASGGYIQETQYF. Here the CDR3 DNA reads TGTGCCAGCAGTGACGCTAGCGGGGGGTACATACAAGAGACCCAGTACTTC.

Remarks on this clone: Other DNA variants within this sample encode the same CDR3. The rearrangement joins TRBV5-6 to TRBJ2-7; D is possibly TRBD2 (5 bases). This CDR3 spans 13 amino acids. From germline, CDR1 is SGHDT and CDR2 YYEEEE. Trimming removed 0 bases at V and 3 bases at J, with 7 bases between. The CDR3 nucleotides read TGTGCCAGCAGCTTGGGAGGGTACTACGAGCAGTACTTC. This codes for CASSLGGYYEQYF.

V is TRBV5-1 and J is TRBJ1-4, with D uncertain. The germline V gene encodes CDR1 SGHRS and CDR2 YFSETQ. V was pared by 2 bases and J by 2 bases, with 7 bases between. CDR3 length equals 14 residues. This chain's CDR3 is CASSFAMTNEKLFF. The CDR3 DNA follows: TGCGCCAGCAGCTTTGCGATGACTAATGAAAAACTGTTTTTT.

V usage is TRBV5-1 and J usage is TRBJ1-4; 8 nucleotides align to TRBD1. Germline V gene data show CDR1 as SGHRS and CDR2 as YFSETQ. CDR3 length equals 17 residues. The trim removed 4 bases at V and 4 bases at J, leaving 12 bases unmatched. CDR3 sequence (DNA): TGCGCCAGCAGCCGAGGACAGGGTGGGTTCGGTAATGAAAAACTGTTTTTT. Amino acids: CASSRGQGGFGNEKLFF.

This clone was seen just once. The chain couples TRBV4-1 to TRBJ2-3; possibly TRBD2 for D (7 bases). Germline V gives CDR1 MGHRA, CDR2 YSYEKL. V lost 1 base and J 5 bases, leaving 13 bases between the germline ends. The CDR3 runs to 15 residues. The CDR3 region has the DNA TGCGCCAGCAGCCAAGGGTGGGGGGGGCAAGATACGCAGTATTTT. The encoded protein is CASSQGWGGQDTQYF.

The V and J genes are TRBV28 and TRBJ1-3, with D perhaps TRBD1 (6 bases). Trimming took off 3 bases at V and 4 bases at J, with 13 bases between the two ends. This CDR3 spans 15 amino acids. Germline assignment: CDR1 MDHEN and CDR2 SYDVKM. CDR3 loop: CASSLSVGTGNTIYF. The DNA of the CDR3 is TGTGCCAGCAGTTTGTCGGTCGGGACAGGAAACACCATATATTTT.

This chain uses TRBV28 with TRBJ1-5, with D maybe TRBD1 (6 bases). Between the trimmed V and J ends, which lost 2 bases and 7 bases, there was a span of 12 bases. The CDR3 has 14 residues. CDR1 and CDR2 (germline): MDHEN, SYDVKM. The CDR3 DNA is TGTGCCAGCAGTTTAGGGGGCCCCGGGCAGCCCCAGCATTTT. Its translation: CASSLGGPGQPQHF.

V is TRBV4-2 and J is TRBJ1-4; TRBD1 matches at 10 bases. V gave up 5 bases and J gave up 7 bases; unmatched junction bases: 4. The CDR3 consists of 14 residues. Germline-derived CDR1 and CDR2 are LGHNA and YNFKEQ. The DNA for the CDR3 is TGTGCCAGCAGCTTGACAGGGGGCGGTGAAAAACTGTTTTTT. Protein product: CASSLTGGGEKLFF.

The chain uses TRBV27 and TRBJ1-4, with 7 nucleotides matching TRBD1. CDR1 and CDR2 (germline): MNHEY, SMNVEV (reference sequence). After removal of 3 bases from V and 7 bases from J, the junction contained 8 bases not matched to a gene. The CDR3 is 15 residues long. The DNA of the CDR3 is TGTGCCAGCAGTTTTTACGACAGGGTGGGTGAAAAACTGTTTTTT. Its translation is CASSFYDRVGEKLFF.

The V and J genes are TRBV6-1 and TRBJ2-7; no reliable D call. Germline V gene data show CDR1 as MNHNS and CDR2 as SASEGT. This CDR3 is 16 amino acids long. V dropped 0 bases and J dropped 1 base, with 13 bases sitting between them. The CDR3, as DNA: TGTGCCAGCAGTGAAGCGGGCCCCCCAAGGTCCTACGAGCAGTACTTC. Translated, it gives CASSEAGPPRSYEQYF.

The chain carries TRBV19 and TRBJ2-3; a weak D match, TRBD1 (5 bases). Germline lookup yields CDR1 LNHDA and CDR2 SQIVND (reference sequence). This CDR3 has 14 residues. Trimming took 5 bases from V and 0 from J, leaving 9 bases between them. CDR3 nucleotide sequence: TGTGCCAGTAGTGACAGCAGAAGCACAGATACGCAGTATTTT. Amino acid sequence: CASSDSRSTDTQYF.

V usage is TRBV27 and J usage is TRBJ1-2; 7 bases agree with TRBD1. CDR3 length: 13 residues. The germline gives CDR1 MNHEY, CDR2 SMNVEV (reference sequence). J lost 6 bases, V lost 7 bases, and 8 bases had no gene match. CDR3 coding DNA: TGTGCCAGCACCTCCGACAGGGACCATGGCTACACCTTC. Its protein product is CASTSDRDHGYTF.

The V and J genes are TRBV19 and TRBJ2-7; 7 bases are a match to TRBD1. This CDR3 has 16 residues. Germline trimming cut 4 bases from V and 0 bases from J; bases unmatched to any gene: 9. Germline CDR1 reads LNHDA; CDR2 reads SQIVND (reference sequence). The CDR3 loop reads CASSNPGQKSSYEQYF. The CDR3 DNA follows: TGTGCCAGTAGTAACCCGGGACAGAAATCCTCCTACGAGCAGTACTTC. The full variable domain, its missing parts supplied by reference TRBV19 and TRBJ2-7, is DGGITQSPKYLFRKEGQNVTLSCEQNLNHDAMYWYRQDPGQGLRLIYYSQIVNDFQKGDIAEGYSVSREKKESFPLTVTSAQKNPTAFYLCASSNPGQKSSYEQYFGPGTRLTVT.

The chain employs TRBV19 and TRBJ1-4; TRBD1 agrees at 7 bases. This CDR3 has 14 residues. Trimming removed 4 bases from V and 7 bases from J; junction bases left unmatched: 6. Germline CDR1 and CDR2: LNHDA and SQIVND (reference sequence). CDR3 sequence: CASSTTGAGEKLFF. Here the CDR3 DNA reads TGTGCCAGTAGTACCACAGGGGCTGGTGAAAAACTGTTTTTT.

The chain employs TRBV4-2 and TRBJ1-6; tentatively, D is TRBD1 (5 bases). Germline V gives CDR1 LGHNA, CDR2 YNFKEQ. V was pared by 4 bases and J by 0 bases, with 16 bases between. The CDR3 sequence is 18 residues long. Here the CDR3 DNA reads TGTGCCAGCAGCCGTGACCCGACAGCGAGCTCCTATAATTCACCCCTCCACTTT. This sequence encodes CASSRDPTASSYNSPLHF.

This clone was counted once. The rearrangement uses TRBV7-5 and TRBJ1-4; whether TRBD1, the table's D call, matches the DNA was not checked. TRBV7-5 is a documented pseudogene. This CDR3 region has 12 residues. The CDR3 sequence is CARSCEAGKLFF. The CDR3 nucleotides read TGTGCCAGAAGCTGCGAAGCAGGAAAACTGTTTTTT.